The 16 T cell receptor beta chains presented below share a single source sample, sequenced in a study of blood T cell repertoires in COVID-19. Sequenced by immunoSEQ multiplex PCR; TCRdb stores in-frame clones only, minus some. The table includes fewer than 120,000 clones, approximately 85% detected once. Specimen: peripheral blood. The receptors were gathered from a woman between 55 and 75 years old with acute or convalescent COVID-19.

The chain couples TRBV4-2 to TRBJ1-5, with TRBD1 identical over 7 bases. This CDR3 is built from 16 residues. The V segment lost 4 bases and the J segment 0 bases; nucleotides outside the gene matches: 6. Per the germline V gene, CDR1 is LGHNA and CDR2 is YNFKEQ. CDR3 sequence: CASSPGDSYSNQPQHF. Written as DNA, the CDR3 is TGTGCCAGCAGCCCCGGGGACAGTTATAGCAATCAGCCCCAGCATTTT.

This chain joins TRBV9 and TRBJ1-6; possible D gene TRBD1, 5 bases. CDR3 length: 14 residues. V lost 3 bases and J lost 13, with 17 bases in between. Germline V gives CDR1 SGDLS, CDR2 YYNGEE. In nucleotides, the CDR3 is TGTGCCAGCAGCGGCGGGGGGAGGTTTGGCCCCCTCCACTTT. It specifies CASSGGGRFGPLHF.

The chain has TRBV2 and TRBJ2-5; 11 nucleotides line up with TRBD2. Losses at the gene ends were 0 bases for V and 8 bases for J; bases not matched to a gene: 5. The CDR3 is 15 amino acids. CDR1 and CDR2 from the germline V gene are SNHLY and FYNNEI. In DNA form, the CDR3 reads TGTGCCAGCAGTGAAGCGGGGACTAGCGGCATCACCCAGTACTTC. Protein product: CASSEAGTSGITQYF.

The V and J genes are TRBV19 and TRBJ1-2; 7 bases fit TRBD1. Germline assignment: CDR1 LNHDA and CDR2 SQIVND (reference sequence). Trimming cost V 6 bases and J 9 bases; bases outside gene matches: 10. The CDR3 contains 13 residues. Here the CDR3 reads CASRLNRQGSYTF. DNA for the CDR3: TGTGCCAGTAGGCTGAATCGACAGGGTAGCTACACCTTC.

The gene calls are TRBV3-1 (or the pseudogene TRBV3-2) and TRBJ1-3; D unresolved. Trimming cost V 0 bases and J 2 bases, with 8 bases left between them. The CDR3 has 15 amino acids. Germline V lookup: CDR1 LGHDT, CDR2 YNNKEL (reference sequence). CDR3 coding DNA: TGTGCCAGCAGCCAAGATTTGCAGGCTGGAAACACCATATATTTT. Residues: CASSQDLQAGNTIYF.

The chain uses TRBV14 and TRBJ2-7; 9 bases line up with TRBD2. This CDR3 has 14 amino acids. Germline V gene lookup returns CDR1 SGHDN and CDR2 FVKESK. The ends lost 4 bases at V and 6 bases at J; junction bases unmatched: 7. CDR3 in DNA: TGTGCCAGCAGCCGAGGACTAGCGTCCGGCGAGCAGTACTTC. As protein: CASSRGLASGEQYF.

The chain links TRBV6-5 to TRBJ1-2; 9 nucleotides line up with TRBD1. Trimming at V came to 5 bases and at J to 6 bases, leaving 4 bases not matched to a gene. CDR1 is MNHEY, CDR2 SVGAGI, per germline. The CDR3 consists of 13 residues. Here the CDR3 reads CASSTTGGNGYTF. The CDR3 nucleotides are TGTGCCAGCAGTACGACAGGGGGGAATGGCTACACCTTC.

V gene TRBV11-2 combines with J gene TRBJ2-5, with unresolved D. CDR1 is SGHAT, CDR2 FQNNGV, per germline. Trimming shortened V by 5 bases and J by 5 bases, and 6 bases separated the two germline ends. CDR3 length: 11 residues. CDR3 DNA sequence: TGTGCCAGCAGCGTAAGCGAGACCCAGTACTTC. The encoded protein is CASSVSETQYF.

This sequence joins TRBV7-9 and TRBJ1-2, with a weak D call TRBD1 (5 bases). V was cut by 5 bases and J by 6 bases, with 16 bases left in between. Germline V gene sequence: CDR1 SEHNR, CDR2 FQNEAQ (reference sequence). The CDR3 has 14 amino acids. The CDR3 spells CASSPIRTLNGYTF. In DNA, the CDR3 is TGTGCCAGCAGCCCCATCCGGACACTGAATGGCTACACCTTC. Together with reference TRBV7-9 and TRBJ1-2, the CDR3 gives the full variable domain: DTGVSQNPRHKITKRGQNVTFRCDPISEHNRLYWYRQTLGQGPEFLTYFQNEAQLEKSRLLSDRFSAERPKGSFSTLEIQRTEQGDSAMYLCASSPIRTLNGYTFGSGTRLTVV.

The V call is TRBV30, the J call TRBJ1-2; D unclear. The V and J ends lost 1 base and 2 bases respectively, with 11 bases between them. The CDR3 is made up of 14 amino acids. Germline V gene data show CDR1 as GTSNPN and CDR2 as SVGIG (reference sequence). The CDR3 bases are TGTGCCTGGAGTGAAGTTGGGAGGAACTATGGCTACACCTTC. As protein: CAWSEVGRNYGYTF.

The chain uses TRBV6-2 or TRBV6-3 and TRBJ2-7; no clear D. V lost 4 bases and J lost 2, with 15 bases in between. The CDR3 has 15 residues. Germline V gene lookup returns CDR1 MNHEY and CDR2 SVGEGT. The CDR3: CASSFSLGVTYEQYF. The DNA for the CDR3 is TGTGCCAGCAGTTTTTCCTTGGGCGTGACCTACGAGCAGTACTTC.

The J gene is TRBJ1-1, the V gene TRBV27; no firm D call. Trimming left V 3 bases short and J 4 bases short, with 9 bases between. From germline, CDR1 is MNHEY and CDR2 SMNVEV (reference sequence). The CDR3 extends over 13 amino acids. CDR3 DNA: TGTGCCAGCAGTTTGGTTCGGAGCACTGAAGCTTTCTTT. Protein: CASSLVRSTEAFF.

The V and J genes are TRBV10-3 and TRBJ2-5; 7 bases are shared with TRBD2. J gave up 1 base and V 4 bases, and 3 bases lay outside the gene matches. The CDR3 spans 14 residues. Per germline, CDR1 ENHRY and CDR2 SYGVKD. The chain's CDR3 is CAISALATQETQYF. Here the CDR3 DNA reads TGTGCCATCAGTGCACTAGCGACCCAAGAGACCCAGTACTTC.

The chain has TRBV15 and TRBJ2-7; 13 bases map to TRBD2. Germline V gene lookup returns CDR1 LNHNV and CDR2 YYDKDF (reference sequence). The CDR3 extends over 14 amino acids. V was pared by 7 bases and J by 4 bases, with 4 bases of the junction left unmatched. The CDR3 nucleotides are TGTGCCACCATCCGGACTAGCGGGGGTTACGAGCAGTACTTC. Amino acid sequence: CATIRTSGGYEQYF.

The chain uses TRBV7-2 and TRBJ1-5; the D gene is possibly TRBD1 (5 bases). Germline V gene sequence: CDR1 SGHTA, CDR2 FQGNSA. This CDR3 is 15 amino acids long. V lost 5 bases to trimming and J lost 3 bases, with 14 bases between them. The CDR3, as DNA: TGTGCCAGCAGCGCAGGCGGGGCGATCAATCAGCCCCAGCATTTT. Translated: CASSAGGAINQPQHF.

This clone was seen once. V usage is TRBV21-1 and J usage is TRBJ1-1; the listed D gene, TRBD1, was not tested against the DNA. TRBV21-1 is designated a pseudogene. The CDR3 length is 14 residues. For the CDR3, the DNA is TGTGCCAGCAGCAAATGCCAGGGTGGCACTGAAGCTTTCTTT. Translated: CASSKCQGGTEAFF.